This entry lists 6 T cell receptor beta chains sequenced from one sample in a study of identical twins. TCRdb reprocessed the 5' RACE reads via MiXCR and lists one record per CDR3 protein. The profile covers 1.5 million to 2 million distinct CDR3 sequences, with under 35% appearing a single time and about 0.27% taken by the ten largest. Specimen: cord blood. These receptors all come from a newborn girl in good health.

This CDR3 reads CSANAFTPFTDTQYF. The CDR3 DNA reads TGCAGTGCTAATGCCTTTACCCCGTTCACAGATACGCAGTATTTT. This chain joins TRBV20-1 and TRBJ2-3; D is uncertain. CDR1 is DFQATT and CDR2 is SNEGSKA in the germline V gene (reference sequence). CDR3 length equals 15 residues. V was shortened by 4 bases and J by 2 bases, with 16 bases between the two germline ends.

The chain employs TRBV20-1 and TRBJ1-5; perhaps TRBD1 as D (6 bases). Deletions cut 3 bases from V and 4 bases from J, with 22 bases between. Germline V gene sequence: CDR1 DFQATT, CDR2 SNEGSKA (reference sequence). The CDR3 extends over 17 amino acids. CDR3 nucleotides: TGCAGTGCTAGCGCCCAGGACAGCCCGCCCCGTAATCAGCCCCAGCATTTT. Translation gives CSASAQDSPPRNQPQHF.

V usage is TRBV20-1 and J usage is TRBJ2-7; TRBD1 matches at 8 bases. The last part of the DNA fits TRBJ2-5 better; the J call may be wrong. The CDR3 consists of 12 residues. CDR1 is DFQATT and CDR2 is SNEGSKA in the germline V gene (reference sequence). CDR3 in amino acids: CSAQTGGETQYF. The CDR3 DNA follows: TGCAGTGCTCAAACAGGGGGGGAGACCCAGTACTTC.

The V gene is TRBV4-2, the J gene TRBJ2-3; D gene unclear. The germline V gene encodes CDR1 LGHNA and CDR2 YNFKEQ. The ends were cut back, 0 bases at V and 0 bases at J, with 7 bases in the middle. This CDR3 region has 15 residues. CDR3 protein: CASSQDYLSTDTQYF. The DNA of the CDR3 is TGTGCCAGCAGCCAAGACTACCTTAGCACAGATACGCAGTATTTT.

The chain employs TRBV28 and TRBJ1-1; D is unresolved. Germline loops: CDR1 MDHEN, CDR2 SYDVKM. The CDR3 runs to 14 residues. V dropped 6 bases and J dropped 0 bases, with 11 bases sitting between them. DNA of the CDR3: TGTGCCAGCAGCAAAGGACTTTTGAACACTGAAGCTTTCTTT. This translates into CASSKGLLNTEAFF.

The CDR3, as DNA: TGTGCCAGCAGCGCTTCAGGGGTGCAAGAGACCCAGTACTTC. It codes for CASSASGVQETQYF. The V gene is TRBV5-6, the J gene TRBJ2-5; the D gene is possibly TRBD1 (6 bases). The CDR3 has 14 residues. Trimming pared 4 bases from V and 2 bases from J, leaving 12 bases between. Germline V lookup: CDR1 SGHDT, CDR2 YYEEEE.